This is a list of T cell receptor beta chains from one sample in a study of cytomegalovirus exposure and HLA in healthy donors. The table came from immunoSEQ multiplex PCR; TCRdb's copy has only in-frame clones and leaves some out. The top ten hold about 0.22% of the sample, which has around 230,000 clones, about 85% seen once. Material for sequencing was PBMCs. The receptors originated from a girl aged 2-10 years in good health and CMV-seronegative. Both conserved end residues are part of each CDR3. Each record gives: J gene, V gene, CDR3 length, D gene, clone size, CDR3 protein, CDR3 DNA. The D gene is left open where the match is weak. Size values are once, few and many counts, or a class for expanded clones, and some rows have none.

J gene: TRBJ2-1
V gene: TRBV18
CDR3 length: 17
D gene: -
clone size: -
CDR3 protein: CASSPPPARWSYNEQFF
CDR3 DNA: TGTGCCAGCTCACCACCTCCAGCGAGGTGGAGCTACAATGAGCAGTTCTTC

J gene: TRBJ2-7
V gene: TRBV27
CDR3 length: 12
D gene: TRBD1
clone size: -
CDR3 protein: CASSTWTGEQYF
CDR3 DNA: TGTGCCAGCAGTACCTGGACAGGAGAGCAGTACTTC

J gene: TRBJ2-7
V gene: TRBV16
CDR3 length: 12
D gene: -
clone size: -
CDR3 protein: CASSLQEGEQYF
CDR3 DNA: TGTGCCAGCAGCCTTCAAGAGGGTGAGCAGTACTTC

J gene: TRBJ2-3
V gene: TRBV7-3
CDR3 length: 13
D gene: -
clone size: -
CDR3 protein: CASSLGGSDTQYF
CDR3 DNA: TGTGCCAGCAGCTTGGGGGGTTCAGATACGCAGTATTTT

J gene: TRBJ2-5
V gene: TRBV5-4
CDR3 length: 15
D gene: TRBD1
clone size: -
CDR3 protein: CASSFQTGVAETQYF
CDR3 DNA: TGTGCCAGCAGCTTTCAAACAGGGGTGGCGGAGACCCAGTACTTC

J gene: TRBJ2-6
V gene: TRBV7-3
CDR3 length: 18
D gene: TRBD1
clone size: -
CDR3 protein: CASSSRTGILLGANVLTF
CDR3 DNA: TGTGCCAGCAGCTCCCGGACAGGTATCCTCCTTGGGGCCAACGTCCTGACTTTC

J gene: TRBJ2-7
V gene: TRBV25-1
CDR3 length: 15
D gene: TRBD1
clone size: -
CDR3 protein: CASSEPGQGPYEQYF
CDR3 DNA: TGTGCCAGCAGTGAACCGGGACAGGGGCCCTACGAGCAGTACTTC

J gene: TRBJ1-1
V gene: TRBV29-1
CDR3 length: 13
D gene: TRBD1
clone size: -
CDR3 protein: CSVTGKSNTEAFF
CDR3 DNA: TGCAGCGTGACAGGGAAATCGAACACTGAAGCTTTCTTT

J gene: TRBJ2-2
V gene: TRBV19
CDR3 length: 13
D gene: TRBD1
clone size: -
CDR3 protein: CASSRTGTGELFF
CDR3 DNA: TGTGCCAGTAGCCGGACAGGCACCGGGGAGCTGTTTTTT

J gene: TRBJ2-7
V gene: TRBV9
CDR3 length: 13
D gene: -
clone size: -
CDR3 protein: CASSHGQYYEQYF
CDR3 DNA: TGTGCCAGCAGCCATGGACAGTACTACGAGCAGTACTTC

J gene: TRBJ2-2
V gene: TRBV9
CDR3 length: 15
D gene: -
clone size: -
CDR3 protein: CASSPRVALTGELFF
CDR3 DNA: TGTGCCAGCAGCCCAAGAGTAGCCCTCACCGGGGAGCTGTTTTTT

J gene: TRBJ1-5
V gene: TRBV5-1
CDR3 length: 13
D gene: -
clone size: -
CDR3 protein: CASSLGRDQPQHF
CDR3 DNA: TGCGCCAGCAGCTTAGGCCGGGATCAGCCCCAGCATTTT

J gene: TRBJ1-1
V gene: TRBV6-1
CDR3 length: 13
D gene: -
clone size: -
CDR3 protein: CASSGQSNTEAFF
CDR3 DNA: TGTGCCAGCAGTGGACAGTCGAACACTGAAGCTTTCTTT

J gene: TRBJ1-1
V gene: TRBV15
CDR3 length: 14
D gene: TRBD1
clone size: -
CDR3 protein: CATSRRQGHTEAFF
CDR3 DNA: TGTGCCACCAGCAGACGACAGGGGCACACTGAAGCTTTCTTT

J gene: TRBJ2-7
V gene: TRBV7-2
CDR3 length: 14
D gene: TRBD1
clone size: -
CDR3 protein: CASSLTGISYEQYF
CDR3 DNA: TGTGCCAGCAGCTTGACAGGGATCTCCTACGAGCAGTACTTC

J gene: TRBJ1-2
V gene: TRBV7-8
CDR3 length: 12
D gene: -
clone size: -
CDR3 protein: CASSELQGGYTF
CDR3 DNA: TGTGCCAGCAGCGAACTACAGGGAGGCTACACCTTC

J gene: TRBJ2-5
V gene: TRBV2
CDR3 length: 11
D gene: -
clone size: -
CDR3 protein: CAITEYETQYF
CDR3 DNA: TGTGCCATAACAGAGTACGAGACCCAGTACTTC

J gene: TRBJ2-4
V gene: TRBV18
CDR3 length: 14
D gene: TRBD2
clone size: few
CDR3 protein: CASSHSGRMNIQYF
CDR3 DNA: TGTGCCAGCTCCCATAGCGGGAGGATGAACATTCAGTACTTC

J gene: TRBJ2-3
V gene: TRBV18
CDR3 length: 17
D gene: TRBD2
clone size: -
CDR3 protein: CASSPPKRSGATDTQYF
CDR3 DNA: TGTGCCAGCTCACCCCCAAAACGTAGCGGGGCCACAGATACGCAGTATTTT

J gene: TRBJ1-5
V gene: TRBV6-5
CDR3 length: 12
D gene: -
clone size: -
CDR3 protein: CASSEAPQPQHF
CDR3 DNA: TGTGCCAGCAGTGAGGCCCCTCAGCCCCAGCATTTT

J gene: TRBJ2-3
V gene: TRBV2
CDR3 length: 16
D gene: TRBD2
clone size: -
CDR3 protein: CASSGPAGASTDTQYF
CDR3 DNA: TGTGCCAGCAGTGGTCCAGCGGGGGCTAGCACAGATACGCAGTATTTT

J gene: TRBJ2-7
V gene: TRBV10-2
CDR3 length: 13
D gene: -
clone size: -
CDR3 protein: CARATSGVGEQYF
CDR3 DNA: TGCGCCAGGGCCACATCAGGGGTTGGCGAGCAGTACTTC

J gene: TRBJ2-7
V gene: TRBV28
CDR3 length: 15
D gene: TRBD1
clone size: -
CDR3 protein: CASSPWTGTTYEQYF
CDR3 DNA: TGTGCCAGCAGTCCGTGGACAGGGACCACCTACGAGCAGTACTTC

J gene: TRBJ1-2
V gene: TRBV12-5
CDR3 length: 15
D gene: -
clone size: -
CDR3 protein: CASGLYPQGLYGYTF
CDR3 DNA: TGTGCTAGTGGTTTGTACCCCCAGGGCCTCTATGGCTACACCTTC

J gene: TRBJ2-7
V gene: TRBV6-5
CDR3 length: 13
D gene: -
clone size: -
CDR3 protein: CASSLGGLYEQYF
CDR3 DNA: TGTGCCAGCAGTTTGGGGGGGCTCTACGAGCAGTACTTC

J gene: TRBJ1-6
V gene: TRBV9
CDR3 length: 16
D gene: TRBD1
clone size: -
CDR3 protein: CASSAYRGSYNSPLHF
CDR3 DNA: TGTGCCAGCAGCGCCTACAGGGGCTCCTATAATTCACCCCTCCACTTT

J gene: TRBJ2-5
V gene: TRBV7-9
CDR3 length: 16
D gene: -
clone size: -
CDR3 protein: CASSLEPQVYQETQYF
CDR3 DNA: TGTGCCAGCAGCTTAGAACCCCAGGTCTACCAAGAGACCCAGTACTTC

J gene: TRBJ1-3
V gene: TRBV6-1
CDR3 length: 15
D gene: -
clone size: -
CDR3 protein: CASMRARSSGNTIYF
CDR3 DNA: TGTGCCAGCATGAGGGCGAGGAGCTCTGGAAACACCATATATTTT

J gene: TRBJ2-5
V gene: TRBV2
CDR3 length: 11
D gene: -
clone size: -
CDR3 protein: CATPGGETQYF
CDR3 DNA: TGTGCCACTCCCGGGGGAGAGACCCAGTACTTC

J gene: TRBJ1-2
V gene: TRBV19
CDR3 length: 14
D gene: -
clone size: -
CDR3 protein: CASSPWGEDYGYTF
CDR3 DNA: TGTGCCAGTTCTCCGTGGGGCGAGGACTATGGCTACACCTTC

J gene: TRBJ1-1
V gene: TRBV5-1
CDR3 length: 14
D gene: TRBD1
clone size: -
CDR3 protein: CASRLTGGNTEAFF
CDR3 DNA: TGCGCCAGCAGGCTGACAGGGGGGAACACTGAAGCTTTCTTT

J gene: TRBJ2-2
V gene: TRBV23-1
CDR3 length: 19
D gene: -
clone size: -
CDR3 protein: CASSPSPRLGQPNTGELFF
CDR3 DNA: TGCGCCAGCAGTCCATCCCCGCGCCTGGGACAACCGAACACCGGGGAGCTGTTTTTT

J gene: TRBJ2-2
V gene: TRBV5-1
CDR3 length: 12
D gene: -
clone size: -
CDR3 protein: CASSLNTGELFF
CDR3 DNA: TGCGCCAGCAGCCTGAACACCGGGGAGCTGTTTTTT

J gene: TRBJ1-2
V gene: TRBV2
CDR3 length: 12
D gene: -
clone size: -
CDR3 protein: CAVPPLGYGYTF
CDR3 DNA: TGTGCCGTTCCCCCCCTAGGATATGGCTACACCTTC

J gene: TRBJ2-3
V gene: TRBV7-9
CDR3 length: 12
D gene: -
clone size: few
CDR3 protein: CASSSKTDTQYF
CDR3 DNA: TGTGCCAGCAGCTCAAAAACAGATACGCAGTATTTT

J gene: TRBJ2-1
V gene: TRBV4-1
CDR3 length: 20
D gene: TRBD2
clone size: few
CDR3 protein: CASSRTGLAGGGLLNNEQFF
CDR3 DNA: TGCGCCAGCAGCCGAACCGGACTAGCGGGAGGAGGTTTGTTGAACAATGAGCAGTTCTTC

J gene: TRBJ2-7
V gene: TRBV30
CDR3 length: 11
D gene: -
clone size: -
CDR3 protein: CAWSAGYEQYF
CDR3 DNA: TGTGCCTGGAGTGCGGGGTACGAGCAGTACTTC

J gene: TRBJ1-1
V gene: TRBV29-1
CDR3 length: 12
D gene: -
clone size: -
CDR3 protein: CSVMAAGTEAFF
CDR3 DNA: TGCAGCGTTATGGCGGCGGGCACTGAAGCCTTCTTT

J gene: TRBJ2-5
V gene: TRBV18
CDR3 length: 13
D gene: -
clone size: -
CDR3 protein: CASSRGGQETQYF
CDR3 DNA: TGTGCCAGCTCACGGGGCGGCCAAGAGACCCAGTACTTC

J gene: TRBJ2-7
V gene: TRBV2
CDR3 length: 16
D gene: TRBD1
clone size: -
CDR3 protein: CASSDDPGGFTYEQYF
CDR3 DNA: TGTGCCAGCAGTGACGATCCAGGGGGTTTTACCTACGAGCAGTACTTC

J gene: TRBJ2-3
V gene: TRBV7-9
CDR3 length: 14
D gene: -
clone size: -
CDR3 protein: CASSLRGITDTQYF
CDR3 DNA: TGTGCCAGCAGCTTAAGGGGGATCACAGATACGCAGTATTTT

J gene: TRBJ1-6
V gene: TRBV11-2
CDR3 length: 15
D gene: -
clone size: -
CDR3 protein: CASSLQGRGWSPLHF
CDR3 DNA: TGTGCCAGCAGCTTACAGGGGAGGGGATGGTCACCCCTCCACTTT

J gene: TRBJ1-2
V gene: TRBV2
CDR3 length: 14
D gene: TRBD1
clone size: -
CDR3 protein: CASSGQGVNYGYTF
CDR3 DNA: TGTGCCAGCAGTGGACAGGGGGTTAACTATGGCTACACCTTC

J gene: TRBJ2-5
V gene: TRBV30
CDR3 length: 11
D gene: -
clone size: -
CDR3 protein: CAWGSQETQYF
CDR3 DNA: TGTGCCTGGGGCAGCCAAGAGACCCAGTACTTC

J gene: TRBJ1-3
V gene: TRBV5-1
CDR3 length: 15
D gene: -
clone size: -
CDR3 protein: CASSQGLDGRDTIYF
CDR3 DNA: TGCGCCAGCAGCCAGGGTTTAGACGGAAGGGACACCATATATTTT

J gene: TRBJ2-1
V gene: TRBV6-6
CDR3 length: 14
D gene: TRBD1
clone size: -
CDR3 protein: CASSARQGANEQFF
CDR3 DNA: TGTGCCAGCAGTGCCCGACAGGGTGCAAATGAGCAGTTCTTC

J gene: TRBJ2-7
V gene: TRBV9
CDR3 length: 15
D gene: -
clone size: -
CDR3 protein: CASSVGGDGSYEQYF
CDR3 DNA: TGTGCCAGCAGCGTAGGGGGGGACGGATCCTACGAGCAGTACTTC

J gene: TRBJ1-3
V gene: TRBV20-1
CDR3 length: 11
D gene: -
clone size: -
CDR3 protein: CSAGRGRTIYF
CDR3 DNA: TGCAGTGCTGGCAGGGGAAGGACCATATATTTT

J gene: TRBJ1-2
V gene: TRBV2
CDR3 length: 13
D gene: TRBD1
clone size: -
CDR3 protein: CASLRGNLYGYTF
CDR3 DNA: TGTGCCAGTCTCAGGGGGAACTTGTATGGCTACACCTTC

J gene: TRBJ1-2
V gene: TRBV6-5
CDR3 length: 15
D gene: -
clone size: once
CDR3 protein: CASSYQGGSSRDYTF
CDR3 DNA: TGTGCCAGCAGTTACCAAGGGGGTTCAAGTAGAGACTACACCTTC

J gene: TRBJ2-7
V gene: TRBV15
CDR3 length: 18
D gene: TRBD2
clone size: once
CDR3 protein: CATSSPTSGWGTSYEQYF
CDR3 DNA: TGTGCCACCAGCAGCCCGACTAGCGGGTGGGGAACTTCCTACGAGCAGTACTTC

J gene: TRBJ1-2
V gene: TRBV27
CDR3 length: 14
D gene: TRBD1
clone size: -
CDR3 protein: CASGPDRGLYGYTF
CDR3 DNA: TGTGCCAGCGGCCCGGACAGGGGGCTCTATGGCTACACCTTC

J gene: TRBJ1-6
V gene: TRBV5-5
CDR3 length: 15
D gene: -
clone size: once
CDR3 protein: CASRFGGLYNSPLHF
CDR3 DNA: TGTGCCAGCAGATTTGGGGGGTTGTATAATTCACCCCTCCACTTT

J gene: TRBJ1-3
V gene: TRBV5-6
CDR3 length: 16
D gene: TRBD1
clone size: -
CDR3 protein: CASSLNRGLVGNTIYF
CDR3 DNA: TGTGCCAGCAGCTTGAATAGGGGGCTGGTAGGAAACACCATATATTTT

J gene: TRBJ1-2
V gene: TRBV7-2
CDR3 length: 15
D gene: -
clone size: -
CDR3 protein: CASSSWGQALYGYTF
CDR3 DNA: TGTGCCAGCAGCTCGTGGGGGCAGGCCCTCTATGGCTACACCTTC

J gene: TRBJ2-7
V gene: TRBV10-3
CDR3 length: 11
D gene: TRBD2
clone size: -
CDR3 protein: CATSGSYEQYF
CDR3 DNA: TGTGCCACCAGCGGGAGCTACGAGCAGTACTTC

J gene: TRBJ2-1
V gene: TRBV18
CDR3 length: 15
D gene: -
clone size: -
CDR3 protein: CASSQSRGSYNEQFF
CDR3 DNA: TGTGCCAGTTCACAGAGCCGGGGCTCCTACAATGAGCAGTTCTTC

J gene: TRBJ2-1
V gene: TRBV5-1
CDR3 length: 16
D gene: -
clone size: -
CDR3 protein: CASSPVPASSYNEQFF
CDR3 DNA: TGCGCCAGCAGCCCGGTCCCCGCGAGCTCCTACAATGAGCAGTTCTTC